This T cell receptor (beta chain) was captured by sequencing in a study of beta chain features in type 1 diabetes (dated by TCRdb to 2017 to 2018). Describing the broader study: Patients and healthy donors did not differ in mean age, gender distribution, total cell number or subset yield. In the study, recently diagnosed type 1 diabetes patients and matched healthy donors were compared on the TCRB repertoires of their sorted circulating CD4+ T cell subsets. Across all samples, some 110,000,000 sorted cells were examined, and cell number per subset correlated strongly with RNA yield. Regulatory and stem cell-like memory subsets were isolated from only 8 patients and about 8 healthy donors, whereas naive and central memory subsets came from all 30 or so donors.

Study-level results and caveats: Naive, central memory and regulatory TCRB repertoires appeared to be more alike among patients than among healthy donors. Because cDNA was sequenced instead of genomic DNA, activated cells with high expression could be over-represented, although the groups did not differ in activation or CD3 levels. Patients with type 1 diabetes made fewer insertions and deleted more nucleotides at VDJ recombination sites, implying thymic rearrangement abnormalities. Because the HLA sub-analyses included only small numbers of individuals, any influence of HLA type on TCRB rearrangement was left unresolved. Shorter templates might have been favored by PCR, but patient and control samples were amplified and corrected together, so both groups would have been affected equally by any skew. A moderate but significant shortening of TCRB CDR3 length was observed in type 1 diabetes patients in all four CD4+ subsets.

All of the isolated RNA was reverse transcribed with the High Capacity cDNA Reverse Transcription Kit, so expressed TCRB transcripts were sequenced. Naive, central memory and regulatory T cell samples underwent deep immunoSEQ sequencing, averaging around 4 million total reads per sample. Sorted cells were lysed in RLT buffer and RNA was extracted with DNase-treated RNeasy Micro or Mini kits, depending on cell number. Each cell subset was processed separately to prevent cross-contamination, with patient and healthy donor samples processed together. The immunoSEQ multiplex PCR was used to amplify TCRB sequences from cDNA, yielding 87-bp fragments that span the CDR3 region. The amplicons were sequenced using the Illumina HiSeq platform. The published analysis was carried out like this. Synthetic template baselines were used to correct PCR bias computationally, reads within Hamming distance 2 were collapsed, and singletons that could not be merged were discarded. Reads were aligned to IMGT to assign V, D and J genes, CDR3 length, and insertions or deletions at six rearrangement sites. Within each subset, clonotype counts were normalized to sorted cell number, after which true diversity and Gini coefficients were computed with the tcR R package. The overlap coefficient, calculated on TCRB nucleotide sequences, was used to quantify repertoire sharing. As a proxy for the pre-selection repertoire, out-of-frame TCRB sequences from naive cells were analyzed. As stored in TCRdb, this immuneACCESS dataset retains in-frame rearrangements with V and J assigned. A fraction of the clones does not appear; measured against another copy, unresolved V genes explain less than half of the discrepancy, and the remainder lacks a known reason. V, J and clone size reflect that table, while D and trimming were determined from the DNA. Counted in this sample were 200,000 to 300,000 clones; around 21% of them appeared once. Of the sample, about 0.028% falls within the top ten clones.

Each donor gave one peripheral blood draw, averaging roughly 100 mL, which was collected into heparinised tubes. Naive, central memory, regulatory and stem cell-like memory CD4+ T cells were sorted on a BD FACSAria II using a panel including CD45RO, CCR7, CD25, CD127, CD95 and CD27. Every sorted population had a purity above 95%. Right away, PBMCs were isolated by Lymphoprep density gradient centrifugation and were stained directly, with no culture step. Samples were stained and sorted in pairs, with one healthy donor and one patient per experiment, so that batch effects were minimized. The germline V gene (reference sequence) sets CDR1 to GTSNPN and CDR2 to SVGIG. V is cut back by 4 bases and J by 2 bases, with 9 bases in the junction unmatched. Measured from the cysteine to the phenylalanine, the CDR3 is 15 residues long. Only the CDR3 part of the read is kept: 45 bases, read in frame from the first base.

This clone was seen a handful of times. Its antigen remains unidentified. Per-base qualities were not stored, and no clone one base away is much larger. The sequence came from a woman aged 40-49 years with type 1 diabetes. Specimen: naive CD4+ T cells from blood. The sample's cell subset or site label, decoded: true naive CD4+ T cells. The rearranged segments are TRBV30 and TRBJ2-3, with 7 central nucleotides matching TRBD1. At the DNA level, the sequence is TGTGCCTGGAACCGACAGGGATCCCTCACAGATACGCAGTATTTT. This translates into CAWNRQGSLTDTQYF. With the portions outside the CDR3 filled from the reference TRBV30 and TRBJ2-3 genes, the complete variable region becomes SQTIHQWPATLVQPVGSPLSLECTVEGTSNPNLYWYRQAAGRGLQLLFYSVGIGQISSEVPQNLSASRPQDRQFILSSKKLLLSDSGFYLCAWNRQGSLTDTQYFGPGTRLTVL.